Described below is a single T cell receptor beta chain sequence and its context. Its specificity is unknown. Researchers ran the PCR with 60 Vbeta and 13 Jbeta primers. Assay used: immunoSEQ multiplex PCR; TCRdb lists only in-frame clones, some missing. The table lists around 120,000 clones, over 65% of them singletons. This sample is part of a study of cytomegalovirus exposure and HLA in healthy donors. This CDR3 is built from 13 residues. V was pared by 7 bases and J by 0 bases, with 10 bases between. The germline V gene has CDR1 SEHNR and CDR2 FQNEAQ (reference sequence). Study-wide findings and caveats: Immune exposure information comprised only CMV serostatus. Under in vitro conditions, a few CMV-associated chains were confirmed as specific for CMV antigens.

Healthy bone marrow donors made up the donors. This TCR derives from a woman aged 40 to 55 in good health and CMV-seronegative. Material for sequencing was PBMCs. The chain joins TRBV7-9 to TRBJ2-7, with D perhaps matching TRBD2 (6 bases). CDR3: CASKGLSSYEQYF. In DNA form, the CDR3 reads TGTGCCAGCAAAGGACTAAGCTCCTACGAGCAGTACTTC.